A single sample gave rise to the 30 T cell receptor beta chains below, sequenced in a study of blood T cell repertoires in COVID-19. TCRdb keeps only in-frame clones here, not all; method: immunoSEQ multiplex PCR. The sample contains 100,000 to 150,000 clones, 79% of which appear only once. What was sequenced was peripheral blood. These receptors were obtained from a man aged 40-49 years with active or convalescent COVID-19.

V and J are TRBV2 and TRBJ2-7, with D possibly matching TRBD2 (6 bases). Per the germline V gene, CDR1 is SNHLY and CDR2 is FYNNEI. V was trimmed by 3 bases and J by 6 bases, leaving 12 bases between them. CDR3 length: 13 amino acids. In nucleotides, the CDR3 is TGTGCCAGCAGTGAGGAGGGTCGGGGCGAGCAGTACTTC. Amino acid sequence: CASSEEGRGEQYF.

The chain couples TRBV10-3 to TRBJ2-2; 9 positions agree with TRBD1. The V segment lost 3 bases and the J segment 3 bases; nucleotides outside the gene matches: 8. Germline CDR1 and CDR2: ENHRY and SYGVKD. CDR3 size: 17 residues. Written as DNA, the CDR3 is TGTGCCATCAGTGACCGTGGACAGGGGTTGGACACCGGGGAGCTGTTTTTT. This encodes CAISDRGQGLDTGELFF.

The genes are TRBV4-1 and TRBJ2-6; D is ambiguous. This CDR3 is built from 15 residues. Germline CDR1 reads MGHRA; CDR2 reads YSYEKL. V shed 5 bases and J shed 0 bases, with 8 bases lying between them. The CDR3 loop reads CASSILSSGANVLTF. CDR3 DNA: TGCGCCAGCAGCATACTTAGCTCTGGGGCCAACGTCCTGACTTTC.

The chain is built from TRBV5-1 and TRBJ2-6, with D possibly matching TRBD1 (6 bases). Per the germline V gene, CDR1 is SGHRS and CDR2 is YFSETQ. The CDR3 has 15 residues. The ends were cut back, 4 bases at V and 1 base at J, with 9 bases in the middle. CDR3 amino acids: CASSRDTSGANVLTF. The DNA for the CDR3 is TGCGCCAGCAGCCGGGACACTTCTGGGGCCAACGTCCTGACTTTC. Full variable domain (outside the CDR3, taken from reference TRBV5-1 and TRBJ2-6): KAGVTQTPRYLIKTRGQQVTLSCSPISGHRSVSWYQQTPGQGLQFLFEYFSETQRNKGNFPGRFSGRQFSNSRSEMNVSTLELGDSALYLCASSRDTSGANVLTFGAGSRLTVL.

This clone was detected only a few times. The same CDR3 can be traced to other DNA sequences in this sample. V gene TRBV7-2 combines with J gene TRBJ1-2; no reliable D call. The CDR3 loop spans 11 amino acids. V lost 5 bases and J lost 3, with 4 bases in between. Germline CDR1 reads SGHTA; CDR2 reads FQGNSA. The CDR3: CASSLYYGYTF. CDR3 in DNA: TGTGCCAGCAGCCTCTACTATGGCTACACCTTC.

At least ten counts were recorded for this clone. This chain connects TRBV29-1 to TRBJ2-2, with TRBD1 matching 7 bases. Germline-derived CDR1 and CDR2 are SQVTM and ANQGSEA. CDR3 length equals 14 residues. Trimming at V came to 2 bases and at J to 1 base, leaving 1 base not matched to a gene. The CDR3: CSVETGENTGELFF. The CDR3 DNA reads TGCAGCGTTGAAACAGGGGAGAACACCGGGGAGCTGTTTTTT.

This clone was detected a few times. V usage is TRBV23-1 and J usage is TRBJ1-2; 8 bases map to TRBD1. TRBV23-1 is reported as an ORF; its role is uncertain. This CDR3 comprises 14 residues. Trimming at V came to 6 bases and at J to 2 bases, leaving 5 bases not matched to a gene. This chain's CDR3 is CASRSGTGNYGYTF. Written as DNA, the CDR3 is TGCGCCAGCAGAAGTGGGACAGGCAACTATGGCTACACCTTC.

The V gene is TRBV12-5, the J gene TRBJ1-1; no definite D call. V lost 2 bases and J 0 bases, leaving 7 bases between the germline ends. Germline V CDR1 and CDR2: LGHNT, FRNRAP. CDR3 length: 14 residues. Here the CDR3 reads CASGLFGMNTEAFF. In nucleotides, the CDR3 is TGTGCTAGTGGTTTGTTCGGGATGAACACTGAAGCTTTCTTT.

CDR3: CASSIDRTEETQYF. In nucleotides, the CDR3 is TGTGCCAGTAGTATAGATCGGACAGAAGAGACCCAGTACTTC. The chain has TRBV19 and TRBJ2-5; the D gene is possibly TRBD1 (6 bases). V was trimmed by 0 bases and J by 3 bases, leaving 8 bases between them. CDR3 length: 14 residues. Germline V gene lookup returns CDR1 LNHDA and CDR2 SQIVND (reference sequence).

This clone is a singleton in its sample. The chain links TRBV18 to TRBJ2-3, with D possibly TRBD1 on 5 matching bases. In germline, CDR1 is KGHSH, CDR2 LQKENI. This CDR3 comprises 19 residues. V was shortened by 2 bases and J by 3 bases, with 24 bases between the two germline ends. The CDR3 loop is CASSPMGTGPVSATDTQYF. The CDR3 DNA is TGTGCCAGCTCACCAATGGGAACAGGCCCCGTGAGTGCAACAGATACGCAGTATTTT.

The gene calls are TRBV13 and TRBJ2-1; D not resolved. V gave up 2 bases and J gave up 5 bases, with 4 bases separating them. CDR1 is PRHDT, CDR2 FYEKMQ, per germline (reference sequence). The CDR3 runs to 12 residues. The CDR3 protein is CASSLINNEQFF. CDR3 coding DNA: TGTGCCAGCAGCTTAATTAACAATGAGCAGTTCTTC. Based on the CDR3 plus reference TRBV13 and TRBJ2-1, the full variable domain is AAGVIQSPRHLIKEKRETATLKCYPIPRHDTVYWYQQGPGQDPQFLISFYEKMQSDKGSIPDRFSAQQFSDYHSELNMSSLELGDSALYFCASSLINNEQFFGPGTRLTVL.

The V gene is TRBV27, the J gene TRBJ1-6; TRBD1 is a possible D gene (6 bases). The V end was cut by 6 bases, the J end by 0 bases, with 18 bases between. CDR3 length equals 18 residues. Germline-derived CDR1 and CDR2 are MNHEY and SMNVEV (reference sequence). The CDR3 is CASSRGWRQGSYNSPLHF. CDR3 DNA sequence: TGTGCCAGCAGCAGGGGCTGGCGGCAGGGCTCCTATAATTCACCCCTCCACTTT.

This clone was seen only once. The rearrangement links TRBV7-3 to TRBJ2-1; 7 bases fit TRBD2. The ends lost 3 bases at V and 6 bases at J; junction bases unmatched: 8. The CDR3 runs 15 residues. Germline V gene lookup returns CDR1 SGHTA and CDR2 FQGTGA. Written as DNA, the CDR3 is TGTGCCAGCAGCTTGGATGGCGGGAGAATCAATGAGCAGTTCTTC. This gives the protein CASSLDGGRINEQFF.

This clone was seen only once. In DNA form, the CDR3 reads TGTGCCAGCAGTTCCCCGGGCGGGGGATGGGACACTGAAGCTTTCTTT. Its protein is CASSSPGGGWDTEAFF. The genes are TRBV28 and TRBJ1-1; D is possibly TRBD1 (5 bases). The V and J ends lost 4 bases and 3 bases respectively, with 18 bases between them. The CDR3 is 16 amino acids. CDR1 MDHEN and CDR2 SYDVKM come from the germline V gene.

The chain combines TRBV24-1 with TRBJ2-7; 8 nucleotides align to TRBD2. V lost 2 bases, J lost 6 bases, and 20 bases stayed unmatched. Germline-derived CDR1 and CDR2 are KGHDR and SFDVKD. The CDR3 consists of 19 residues. CDR3 residues: CATSDSAQGSGIVSGEQYF. The CDR3 DNA is TGTGCCACCAGTGATTCGGCACAGGGTAGCGGGATTGTATCGGGCGAGCAGTACTTC.

This rearrangement joins TRBV6-6 to TRBJ1-4; a weak D match, TRBD1 (6 bases). The CDR3 runs 15 residues. The ends were cut back, 2 bases at V and 7 bases at J, with 14 bases in the middle. In germline, CDR1 is MNHNY, CDR2 SVGAGI (reference sequence). CDR3: CASSYTGFSSEKLFF. CDR3 nucleotide sequence: TGTGCCAGCAGTTACACAGGGTTCTCGAGTGAAAAACTGTTTTTT.

The chain employs TRBV10-3 and TRBJ1-3; D is ambiguous. Germline V gives CDR1 ENHRY, CDR2 SYGVKD. The CDR3 runs 14 residues. Trimming cost V 3 bases and J 0 bases, with 6 bases left between them. The CDR3: CAISDGVSGNTIYF. CDR3 bases: TGTGCCATCAGTGACGGGGTCTCTGGAAACACCATATATTTT.

The V call is TRBV29-1, the J call TRBJ1-2; D gene ambiguous. This CDR3 is built from 14 residues. Germline V gives CDR1 SQVTM, CDR2 ANQGSEA. V was trimmed by 4 bases and J by 1 base, leaving 13 bases between them. The CDR3 loop is CSVVAGDGNYGYTF. In nucleotides, the CDR3 is TGCAGCGTTGTCGCCGGTGATGGTAACTATGGCTACACCTTC.

The chain is built from TRBV7-2 and TRBJ2-1, with 8 bases that match TRBD1. CDR1 and CDR2 (germline): SGHTA, FQGNSA. This CDR3 spans 15 amino acids. V was clipped by 4 bases and J by 5 bases; unmatched bases: 7. CDR3 loop: CASSWTRDRNNEQFF. The CDR3 DNA sequence: TGTGCCAGCAGCTGGACCCGGGACAGGAACAATGAGCAGTTCTTC.

The chain recombines TRBV19 with TRBJ2-7, with 10 bases lining up with TRBD1. Unmatched junction bases numbered 7, after V lost 6 bases and J lost 5 bases. This CDR3 spans 14 amino acids. In germline, CDR1 is LNHDA, CDR2 SQIVND (reference sequence). The CDR3 DNA is TGTGCCAGTAGACTCGGGACAGGGGTCCACGAGCAGTACTTC. This codes for CASRLGTGVHEQYF. Filled out from reference TRBV19 and TRBJ2-7, the complete variable domain reads DGGITQSPKYLFRKEGQNVTLSCEQNLNHDAMYWYRQDPGQGLRLIYYSQIVNDFQKGDIAEGYSVSREKKESFPLTVTSAQKNPTAFYLCASRLGTGVHEQYFGPGTRLTVT.

This clone was recorded many times. The chain carries TRBV18 and TRBJ2-1; 9 bases match TRBD2. The CDR3 runs to 14 residues. Germline CDR1 reads KGHSH; CDR2 reads LQKENI. J lost 9 bases, V lost 3 bases, and 6 bases had no gene match. The CDR3 DNA reads TGTGCCAGCTCACCCTTGAGTAGCGGGAGTGAGCAGTTCTTC. This encodes CASSPLSSGSEQFF.

This clone occurred once. The chain is built from TRBV19 and TRBJ2-5; 12 bases are shared with TRBD2. The CDR3 sequence is 16 residues long. The germline CDR1 and CDR2 sequences are LNHDA and SQIVND (reference sequence). Unmatched junction bases numbered 4, after V lost 4 bases and J lost 1 base. This chain's CDR3 is CASSNGLAGSQETQYF. Here the CDR3 DNA reads TGTGCCAGTAGTAATGGACTAGCGGGGTCCCAAGAGACCCAGTACTTC.

The chain uses TRBV5-1 and TRBJ1-2, with a tentative D call TRBD1 (5 bases). The CDR3 is made up of 13 amino acids. V was trimmed by 1 base and J by 4 bases, leaving 8 bases between them. CDR1 and CDR2 (germline): SGHRS, YFSETQ. The DNA of the CDR3 is TGCGCCAGCAGCTTGTCGGGGGTCTATGGCTACACCTTC. Protein: CASSLSGVYGYTF.

This sequence joins TRBV6-5 and TRBJ1-1; unclear D gene. CDR1 is MNHEY and CDR2 is SVGAGI in the germline V gene. This CDR3 contains 13 residues. V lost 7 bases, J lost 1 base, and 10 bases lay in between. The CDR3 region is CASTLGGNTEAFF. The CDR3 DNA follows: TGTGCCAGCACCCTCGGAGGGAACACTGAAGCTTTCTTT.

The sample holds one count of this clone. V and J are TRBV2 and TRBJ2-5; 7 bases are a match to TRBD1. V dropped 6 bases and J dropped 4; count of bases not matched to a gene: 17. The CDR3 is made up of 17 amino acids. Germline CDR1 is SNHLY and CDR2 is FYNNEI. The DNA for the CDR3 is TGTGCCAGCAGCCCACCTGCACTTGACAGGGTCTTAGAGACCCAGTACTTC. Amino acid sequence: CASSPPALDRVLETQYF.

The genes are TRBV27 and TRBJ2-2, with 7 positions matching TRBD1. CDR1 is MNHEY and CDR2 is SMNVEV in the germline V gene (reference sequence). J was trimmed by 3 bases and V by 6 bases; bases with no gene match: 7. This CDR3 has 15 amino acids. DNA for the CDR3: TGTGCCAGCAGGGAAGACAGGGTTTACACCGGGGAGCTGTTTTTT. It translates to CASREDRVYTGELFF.

This clone showed up just a few times. CDR3 nucleotide sequence: TGTGCCAGCACCGACGGGATCCACGGAAATACGCAGTATTTT. It specifies CASTDGIHGNTQYF. The V gene is TRBV7-8, the J gene TRBJ2-3, with TRBD2 as a possible D gene (5 bases). V dropped 7 bases and J dropped 7 bases, with 18 bases sitting between them. This CDR3 is 14 amino acids long. Germline CDR1 reads SGHVS; CDR2 reads FQNEAQ. Combining the CDR3 with reference TRBV7-8 and TRBJ2-3 gives the whole variable domain GAGVSQSPRYKVAKRGQDVALRCDPISGHVSLFWYQQALGQGPEFLTYFQNEAQLDKSGLPSDRFFAERPEGSVSTLKIQRTQQEDSAVYLCASTDGIHGNTQYFGPGTRLTVL.

Only a few counts were recorded for this clone. The J gene is TRBJ2-2, the V gene TRBV7-9, with a tentative D call TRBD2 (5 bases). The germline gives CDR1 SEHNR, CDR2 FQNEAQ (reference sequence). This CDR3 region has 13 residues. The V gene lost 2 bases and the J gene lost 7 bases, with 8 bases spanning the gap. CDR3 loop: CASSLNGIGELFF. For the CDR3, the DNA is TGTGCCAGCAGCTTAAACGGGATCGGGGAGCTGTTTTTT. The whole variable domain, filled in from reference TRBV7-9 and TRBJ2-2, reads DTGVSQNPRHKITKRGQNVTFRCDPISEHNRLYWYRQTLGQGPEFLTYFQNEAQLEKSRLLSDRFSAERPKGSFSTLEIQRTEQGDSAMYLCASSLNGIGELFFGEGSRLTVL.

This clone was recorded a few times. This chain joins TRBV5-1 and TRBJ1-6; unclear D gene. Trimming left V 1 base short and J 3 bases short, with 8 bases between. Germline assignment: CDR1 SGHRS and CDR2 YFSETQ. This CDR3 has 15 amino acids. The CDR3 is CASSLWAVYNSPLHF. The CDR3 bases are TGCGCCAGCAGCTTGTGGGCCGTCTATAATTCACCCCTCCACTTT.

V is TRBV6-5 and J is TRBJ1-1; 9 bases map to TRBD1. J was trimmed by 5 bases and V by 6 bases; bases with no gene match: 7. Germline CDR1 reads MNHEY; CDR2 reads SVGAGI. The CDR3 runs to 14 residues. The CDR3 here is CASRQDRGDTEAFF. The CDR3 DNA is TGTGCCAGCAGACAGGACAGGGGCGATACTGAAGCTTTCTTT.